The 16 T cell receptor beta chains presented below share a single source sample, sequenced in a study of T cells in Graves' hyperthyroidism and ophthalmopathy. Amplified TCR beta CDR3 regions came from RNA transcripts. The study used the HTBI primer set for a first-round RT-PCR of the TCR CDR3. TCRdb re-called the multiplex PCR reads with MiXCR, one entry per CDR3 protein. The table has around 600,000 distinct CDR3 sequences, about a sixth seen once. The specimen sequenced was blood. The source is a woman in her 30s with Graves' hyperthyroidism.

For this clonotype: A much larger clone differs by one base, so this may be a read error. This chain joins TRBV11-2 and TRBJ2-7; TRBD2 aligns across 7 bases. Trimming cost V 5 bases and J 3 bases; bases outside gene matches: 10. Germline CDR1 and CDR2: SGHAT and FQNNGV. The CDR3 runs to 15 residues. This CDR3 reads CASSPFTIAGYEQYF. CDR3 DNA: TGTGCCAGCAGCCCCTTTACTATAGCGGGCTACGAGCAGTACTTC.

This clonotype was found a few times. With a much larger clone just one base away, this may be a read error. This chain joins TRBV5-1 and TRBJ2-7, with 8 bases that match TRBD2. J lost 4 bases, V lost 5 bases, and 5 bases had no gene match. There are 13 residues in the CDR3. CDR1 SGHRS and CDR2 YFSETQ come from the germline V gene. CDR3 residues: CASSGGRQYEQYF. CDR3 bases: TGCGCCAGCAGTGGCGGGAGGCAGTACGAGCAGTACTTC.

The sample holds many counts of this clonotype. CDR3 residues: CSASSSVSYEQYF. The CDR3 DNA reads TGCAGTGCTAGTTCCTCAGTTTCCTACGAGCAGTACTTC. J is TRBJ2-7 and V is TRBV20-1; D is unclear. This CDR3 contains 13 residues. V was cut by 3 bases and J by 1 base, with 10 bases left in between. Germline CDR1 is DFQATT and CDR2 is SNEGSKA (reference sequence).

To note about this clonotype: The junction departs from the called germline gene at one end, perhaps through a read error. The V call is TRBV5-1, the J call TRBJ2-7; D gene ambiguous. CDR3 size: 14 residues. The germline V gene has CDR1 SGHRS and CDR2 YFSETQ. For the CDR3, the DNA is TGCGCCAGCAGCTTGGAGGGCAGGAACTACAAGCAGTACTTC. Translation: CASSLEGRNYKQYF.

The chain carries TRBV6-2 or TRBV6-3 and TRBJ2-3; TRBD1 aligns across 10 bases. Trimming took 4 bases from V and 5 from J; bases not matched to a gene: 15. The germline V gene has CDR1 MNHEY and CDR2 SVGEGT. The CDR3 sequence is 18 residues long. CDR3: CASSSHPPGTGVRDTQYF. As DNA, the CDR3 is TGTGCCAGCAGTTCCCACCCGCCGGGGACAGGGGTGAGAGATACGCAGTATTTT.

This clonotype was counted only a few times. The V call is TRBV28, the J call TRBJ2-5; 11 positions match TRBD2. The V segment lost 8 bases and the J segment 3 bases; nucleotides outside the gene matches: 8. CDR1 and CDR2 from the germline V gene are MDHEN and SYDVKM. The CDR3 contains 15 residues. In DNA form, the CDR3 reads TGTGCCAGCGGTGTTCCGGGACTAGCGGAAGAGACCCAGTACTTC. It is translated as CASGVPGLAEETQYF.

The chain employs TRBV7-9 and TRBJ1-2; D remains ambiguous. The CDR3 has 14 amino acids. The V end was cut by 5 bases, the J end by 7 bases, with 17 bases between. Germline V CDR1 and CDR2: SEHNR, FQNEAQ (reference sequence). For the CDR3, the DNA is TGTGCCAGCAGCCTACATGTTGGGGAGGGTGGCTACACCTTC. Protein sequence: CASSLHVGEGGYTF.

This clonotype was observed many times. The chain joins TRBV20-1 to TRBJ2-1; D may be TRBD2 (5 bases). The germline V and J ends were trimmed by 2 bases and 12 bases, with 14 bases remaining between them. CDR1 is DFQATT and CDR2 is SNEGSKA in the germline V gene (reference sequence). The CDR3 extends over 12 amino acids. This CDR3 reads CSARMDSTGQFF. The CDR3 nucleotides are TGCAGTGCTAGAATGGACTCGACGGGGCAGTTCTTC.

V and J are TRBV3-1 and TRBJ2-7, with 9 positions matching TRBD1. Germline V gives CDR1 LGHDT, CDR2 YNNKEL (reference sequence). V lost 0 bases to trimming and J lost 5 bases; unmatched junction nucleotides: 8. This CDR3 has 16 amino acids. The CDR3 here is CASSQEYGTGINEQYF. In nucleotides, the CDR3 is TGTGCCAGCAGCCAAGAGTATGGGACAGGGATTAACGAGCAGTACTTC.

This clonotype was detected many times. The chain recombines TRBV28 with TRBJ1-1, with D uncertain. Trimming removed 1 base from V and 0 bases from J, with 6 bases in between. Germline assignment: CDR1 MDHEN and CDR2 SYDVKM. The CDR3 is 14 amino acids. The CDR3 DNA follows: TGTGCCAGCAGTTTATTGGTGATGAACACTGAAGCTTTCTTT. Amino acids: CASSLLVMNTEAFF. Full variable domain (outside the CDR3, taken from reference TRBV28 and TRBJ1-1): DVKVTQSSRYLVKRTGEKVFLECVQDMDHENMFWYRQDPGLGLRLIYFSYDVKMKEKGDIPEGYSVSREKKERFSLILESASTNQTSMYLCASSLLVMNTEAFFGQGTRLTVV.

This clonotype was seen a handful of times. DNA for the CDR3: TGTGCCAGTAGTCCTCTCCTAGCGGCGAACACCGGGGAGCTGTTTTTT. It codes for CASSPLLAANTGELFF. The chain uses TRBV19 and TRBJ2-2, with 7 positions matching TRBD2. Germline V CDR1 and CDR2: LNHDA, SQIVND (reference sequence). The CDR3 spans 16 residues. V lost 5 bases and J lost 0; bases outside the gene matches: 6.

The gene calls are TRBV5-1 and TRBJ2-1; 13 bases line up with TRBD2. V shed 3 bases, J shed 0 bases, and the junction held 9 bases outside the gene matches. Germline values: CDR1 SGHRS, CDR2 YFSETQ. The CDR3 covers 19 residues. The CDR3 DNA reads TGCGCCAGCAGCTCAGAGGGACTAGCGGGGCAAAGCTCCTACAATGAGCAGTTCTTC. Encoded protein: CASSSEGLAGQSSYNEQFF.

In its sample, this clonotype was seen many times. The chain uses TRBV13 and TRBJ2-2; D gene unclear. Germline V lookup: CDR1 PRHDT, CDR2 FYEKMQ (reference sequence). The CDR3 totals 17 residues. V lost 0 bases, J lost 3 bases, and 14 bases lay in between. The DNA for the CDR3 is TGTGCCAGCAGCTTAGGCCTCGGTAACCCGGACACCGGGGAGCTGTTTTTT. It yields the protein CASSLGLGNPDTGELFF.

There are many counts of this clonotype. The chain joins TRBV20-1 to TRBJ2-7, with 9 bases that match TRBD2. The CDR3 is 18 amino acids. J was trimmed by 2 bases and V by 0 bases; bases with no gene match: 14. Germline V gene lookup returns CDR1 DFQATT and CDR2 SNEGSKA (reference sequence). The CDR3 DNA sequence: TGCAGTGCTAGAGATGGCGGTAGCGGGAGAGACATGGCCTACGAGCAGTACTTC. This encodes CSARDGGSGRDMAYEQYF.

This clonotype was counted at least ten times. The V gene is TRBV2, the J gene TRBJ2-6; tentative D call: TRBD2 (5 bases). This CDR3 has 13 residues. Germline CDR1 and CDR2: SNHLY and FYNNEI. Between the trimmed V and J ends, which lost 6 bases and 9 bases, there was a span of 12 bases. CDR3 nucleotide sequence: TGTGCCAGCAGCCGTGACGCGGGCAACGTCCTGACTTTC. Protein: CASSRDAGNVLTF.

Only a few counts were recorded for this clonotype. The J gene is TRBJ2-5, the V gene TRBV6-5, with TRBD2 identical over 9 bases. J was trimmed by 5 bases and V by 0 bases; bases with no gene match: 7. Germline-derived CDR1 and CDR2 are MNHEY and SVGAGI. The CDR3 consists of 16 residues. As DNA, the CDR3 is TGTGCCAGCAGTTACTCGACCGGCGGGGGGGGGGAGACCCAGTACTTC. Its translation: CASSYSTGGGGETQYF.